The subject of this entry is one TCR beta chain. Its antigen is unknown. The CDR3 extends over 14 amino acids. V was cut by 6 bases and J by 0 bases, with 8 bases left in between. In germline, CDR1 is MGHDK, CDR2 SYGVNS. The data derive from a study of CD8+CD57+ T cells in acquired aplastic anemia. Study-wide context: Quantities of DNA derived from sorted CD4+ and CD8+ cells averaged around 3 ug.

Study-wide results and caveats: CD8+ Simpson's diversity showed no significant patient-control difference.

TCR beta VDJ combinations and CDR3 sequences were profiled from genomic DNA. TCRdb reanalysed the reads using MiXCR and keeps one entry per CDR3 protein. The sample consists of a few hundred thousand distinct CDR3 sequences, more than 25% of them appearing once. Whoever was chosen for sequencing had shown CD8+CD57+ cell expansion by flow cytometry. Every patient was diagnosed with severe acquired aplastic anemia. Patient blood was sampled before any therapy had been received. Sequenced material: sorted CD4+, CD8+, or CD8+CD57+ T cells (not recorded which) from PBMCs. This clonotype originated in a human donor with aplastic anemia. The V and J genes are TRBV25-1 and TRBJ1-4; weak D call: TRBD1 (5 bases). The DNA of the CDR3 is TGTGCCAGCAGCCAGGGCGCAACTAATGAAAAACTGTTTTTT. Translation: CASSQGATNEKLFF. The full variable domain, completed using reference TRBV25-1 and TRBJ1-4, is EADIYQTPRYLVIGTGKKITLECSQTMGHDKMYWYQQDPGMELHLIHYSYGVNSTEKGDLSSESTVSRIRTEHFPLTLESARPSHTSQYLCASSQGATNEKLFFGSGTQLSVL.